This T cell receptor (beta chain) comes out of a study of T-cell reconstitution after alpha-beta-depleted transplantation in children. Broader study findings: Expanded clones from the graft, numbering several hundred, reportedly supplied alpha-beta T cells about two months after transplant. T-cell counts and diversity at one year following transplant were attributed mainly to newly produced T cells. Day-60 TCRbeta diversity that was high in some patients was derived from surviving recipient T cells and thymic progenitors.

V dropped 4 bases and J dropped 1; count of bases not matched to a gene: 19. Germline CDR1 reads SGHRS; CDR2 reads YFSETQ. The CDR3 has 19 residues. The library targeted TCRbeta and was prepared with unique molecular identifiers. TCRdb re-analysed the PCR reads in MiXCR, keeping a single row per CDR3 protein. Found here are over 100,000 distinct CDR3 sequences, 10% of them singletons; the top ten hold under 40%. As regards this clonotype: Its antigen is undetermined.

The sequence came from a boy aged 2 to 10 with acute lymphoblastic leukemia, due to receive a stem cell transplant. Sequencing was performed on PBMCs, taken before TCRalphabeta/CD19-depleted stem cell transplant. The rearrangement joins TRBV5-1 to TRBJ2-7; 8 nucleotides align to TRBD1. This CDR3 reads CASSRNPRTGLRRSYEQYF. Here the CDR3 DNA reads TGCGCCAGCAGCCGGAACCCAAGGACAGGGTTAAGAAGGTCCTACGAGCAGTACTTC.